This T cell receptor (beta chain) came from a study of blood T cell repertoires in COVID-19. Study background: Collection of acute and convalescent COVID-19 samples took place in the United States, Italy and Spain. The analysed material was cDNA or gDNA that came from T cells, B-cell-depleted T cells, or PBMCs.

Germline V gene sequence: CDR1 LNHDA, CDR2 SQIVND (reference sequence). The V end was cut by 4 bases, the J end by 2 bases, with 11 bases between. This CDR3 is 14 amino acids long. In the original processing: Estimation of nucleated cell counts was performed using reference gene primer amplification. Clones were sequenced by immunoSEQ multiplex PCR, and TCRdb holds only the in-frame ones, with some missing. That table gives V, J and clone size, and the DNA gave D and trimming. This table has 68,000 or so clones, approximately 88% appearing once. Sequenced: peripheral blood. This chain connects TRBV19 to TRBJ1-2, with D perhaps TRBD1 (5 bases). The origin of this receptor is a human donor in a cohort sampled during active COVID-19. DNA for the CDR3: TGTGCCAGTAGTAGTGGGGCGATGAACTATGGCTACACCTTC. Translating it yields CASSSGAMNYGYTF.